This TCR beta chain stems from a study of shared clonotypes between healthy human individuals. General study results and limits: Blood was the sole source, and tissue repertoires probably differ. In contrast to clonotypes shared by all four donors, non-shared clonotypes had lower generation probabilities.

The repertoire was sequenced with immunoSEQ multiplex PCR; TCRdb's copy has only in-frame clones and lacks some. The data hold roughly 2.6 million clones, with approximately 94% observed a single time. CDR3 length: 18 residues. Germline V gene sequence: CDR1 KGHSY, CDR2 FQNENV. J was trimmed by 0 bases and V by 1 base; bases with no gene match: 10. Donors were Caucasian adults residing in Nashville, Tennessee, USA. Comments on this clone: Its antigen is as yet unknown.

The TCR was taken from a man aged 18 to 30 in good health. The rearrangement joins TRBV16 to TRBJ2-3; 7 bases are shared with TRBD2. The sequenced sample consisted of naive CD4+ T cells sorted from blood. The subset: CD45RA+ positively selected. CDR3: CASSQWKGGRTSTDTQYF. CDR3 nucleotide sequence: TGTGCCAGCAGCCAATGGAAGGGCGGGAGAACTAGCACAGATACGCAGTATTTT. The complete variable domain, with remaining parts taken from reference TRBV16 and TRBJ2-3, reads GEEVAQTPKHLVRGEGQKAKLYCAPIKGHSYVFWYQQVLKNEFKFLISFQNENVFDETGMPKERFSAKCLPNSPCSLEIQATKLEDSAVYFCASSQWKGGRTSTDTQYFGPGTRLTVL.